The rows below give T cell receptor beta chains drawn from one sample of a study of T cell repertoires in cytomegalovirus infection. Antigens of these TCRs are unknown. TCRdb independently ran MiXCR on the reads; one entry per CDR3 protein. The sample lists about 920,000 distinct CDR3 sequences; roughly 30% were seen once. The material was cultured CD8+ T cells from PBMCs, obtained from culture after CMV antigen stimulation. These receptor sequences come from a human donor in good health (CMV status not recorded). Some clones in this sample may be carry-over from other donors' samples. Both conserved end residues are part of each CDR3. The D gene is left open where the match is weak. Where a row states a size, it is once, few, many or the class of an expanded clone; other rows omit it.

v_gene,j_gene,abundance,d_gene,CDR3aa,CDR3nt
TRBV12-3/TRBV12-4,TRBJ2-6,few,-,CASSQSGGTALRANVLTF,TGTGCCAGCAGCCAATCAGGAGGGACAGCTCTAAGGGCCAACGTCCTGACTTTC
TRBV6-5,TRBJ2-1,-,-,CASSYGTGSHNEQFF,TGTGCCAGCAGTTACGGAACAGGCAGCCACAATGAGCAGTTCTTC
TRBV6-6,TRBJ2-3,-,TRBD2,CASSYPGLADSTDTQYF,TGTGCCAGCAGTTACCCCGGACTAGCGGACAGCACAGATACGCAGTATTTT
TRBV7-9,TRBJ2-6,-,-,CASSRGDPSGANVLTF,TGTGCCAGCAGCAGGGGCGACCCCTCTGGGGCCAACGTCCTGACTTTC
TRBV27,TRBJ2-1,-,TRBD2,CASGSSTSGREPGFF,TGTGCCAGCGGTTCCTCGACTAGCGGGCGAGAACCGGGGTTCTTC
TRBV28,TRBJ1-5,-,-,CASIPFGGMEGPYSNQPQHF,TGTGCCAGCATCCCTTTCGGGGGGATGGAGGGCCCCTATAGCAATCAGCCCCAGCATTTT
TRBV7-9,TRBJ2-1,many,TRBD2,CAISGGAGTYNEQFF,TGTGCCATATCGGGGGGGGCAGGTACCTACAATGAGCAGTTCTTC
TRBV7-9,TRBJ1-5,-,-,CASSADRARMPQHF,TGTGCCAGCAGCGCTGACCGCGCTCGCATGCCCCAGCATTTT
TRBV12-5,TRBJ2-1,few,-,CASAVGRALGNEQFF,TGTGCTAGTGCCGTCGGGCGAGCACTCGGCAATGAGCAGTTCTTC
TRBV12-5,TRBJ1-2,few,TRBD1,CASGWDMTGRDYGYTF,TGTGCTAGTGGTTGGGACATGACAGGGCGCGACTATGGCTACACCTTC
TRBV11-3,TRBJ2-1,few,TRBD2,CASSPHLAGGDNEQFF,TGTGCCAGCAGCCCCCATTTGGCGGGGGGGGATAATGAGCAGTTCTTC
TRBV27,TRBJ2-7,-,-,CASRPSGHYEQYF,TGTGCCAGCAGACCGTCGGGACACTACGAGCAGTACTTC
TRBV7-6,TRBJ2-5,-,-,CASSLGWTEQETQYF,TGTGCTAGCAGCTTAGGATGGACAGAACAAGAGACCCAGTACTTC
TRBV5-6,TRBJ2-5,-,-,CASTIGPVEGQYF,TGTGCCAGCACCATAGGCCCGGTCGAAGGCCAGTACTTC
TRBV28,TRBJ1-3,many,-,CASSSPQGQSRTIYF,TGTGCCAGCAGTTCACCCCAGGGCCAGAGCCGCACCATATATTTT
TRBV7-9,TRBJ2-7,-,-,CASSSGQISHEQYF,TGTGCCAGCAGCTCGGGACAAATTTCCCACGAGCAGTACTTC